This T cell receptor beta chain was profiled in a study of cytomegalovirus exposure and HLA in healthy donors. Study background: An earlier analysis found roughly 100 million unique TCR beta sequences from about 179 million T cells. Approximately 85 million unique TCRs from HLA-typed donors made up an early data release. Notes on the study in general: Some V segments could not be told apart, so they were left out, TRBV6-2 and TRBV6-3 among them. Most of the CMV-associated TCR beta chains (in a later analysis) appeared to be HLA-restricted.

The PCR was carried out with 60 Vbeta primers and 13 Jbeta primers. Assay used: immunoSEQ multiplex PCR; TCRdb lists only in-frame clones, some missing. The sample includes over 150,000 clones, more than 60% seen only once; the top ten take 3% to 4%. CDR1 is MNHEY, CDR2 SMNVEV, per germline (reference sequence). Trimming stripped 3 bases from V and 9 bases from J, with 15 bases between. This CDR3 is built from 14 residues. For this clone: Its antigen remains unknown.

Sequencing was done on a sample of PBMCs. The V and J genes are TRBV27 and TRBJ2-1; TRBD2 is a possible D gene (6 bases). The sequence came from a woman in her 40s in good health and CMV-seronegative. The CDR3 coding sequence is TGTGCCAGCAGTTTCGGGCGGGGCAATTTTGAGCAGTTCTTC. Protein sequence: CASSFGRGNFEQFF.